The sequence of this T cell receptor (beta chain) was determined in a study of blood T cell repertoires in COVID-19. At the level of the study: Sites in the United States, Italy and Spain provided acute and convalescent COVID-19 samples.

Some clones are missing from TCRdb's copy, which holds only in-frame ones; the method was immunoSEQ multiplex PCR. The sample has fewer than 250,000 clones, about nine tenths seen once. Germline V gene lookup returns CDR1 SQVTM and CDR2 ANQGSEA. This CDR3 is built from 12 residues. V lost 3 bases, J lost 1 base, and 4 bases lay in between. The genes are TRBV29-1 and TRBJ1-3; no firm D call. Sequencing was carried out using peripheral blood. This TCR was recovered from a man aged 25 to 45 with COVID-19, enrolled during active disease. The CDR3 nucleotides are TGCAGCGTTGAGAGGTCTGGAAACACCATATATTTT. Its translation: CSVERSGNTIYF.